This T cell receptor beta chain was obtained from a study of cytomegalovirus exposure and HLA in healthy donors. Study-level results: The dataset shows that most TCR sequences were rare, while some public TCRs occurred in many donors. TRBV6-2, TRBV6-3 and other indistinguishable V segments were excluded.

Unmatched junction bases numbered 7, after V lost 3 bases and J lost 4 bases. The CDR3 has 16 amino acids. CDR1 and CDR2 (germline): MGHDK, SYGVNS. A multiplex PCR was run with 60 Vbeta primers and 13 Jbeta primers. Repertoires were generated with immunoSEQ multiplex PCR, while TCRdb's copy carries only in-frame clones and drops some. The data show about 67,000 clones, 85% to 90% seen once. On this clone: Its antigen is as yet unknown.

This sequence originates from a woman aged 25 to 39 in good health and CMV-seropositive. The chain is built from TRBV25-1 and TRBJ2-3, with 10 bases aligning to TRBD2. Sequenced sample: PBMCs. CDR3 bases: TGTGCCAGCAGTGACCCCACTAGCGGGACCCCAGATACGCAGTATTTT. This translates into CASSDPTSGTPDTQYF. The variable domain in full, completed from reference TRBV25-1 and TRBJ2-3, reads EADIYQTPRYLVIGTGKKITLECSQTMGHDKMYWYQQDPGMELHLIHYSYGVNSTEKGDLSSESTVSRIRTEHFPLTLESARPSHTSQYLCASSDPTSGTPDTQYFGPGTRLTVL.